The rows below give T cell receptor beta chains drawn from one sample of a study of CXCR3-negative and CXCR3-positive naive CD8 T cells. TCRdb re-called the 5' RACE reads, yielding one record per CDR3 amino acid sequence without DNA. This listing includes about 120,000 distinct CDR3 sequences. The sequencing sample was made of naive CXCR3+ CD8+ T cells from blood. The receptors were sampled from a human donor in good health. Some clones in this sample may be carry-over from other donors' samples. The CDR3 runs from the conserved cysteine through the conserved F or W.

>TRBJ1-2|TRBV29-1
CSVEDPWGEGYTF
>TRBJ2-5|TRBV27
CASSHMGDSNQETQYF
>TRBJ1-1|TRBV27
CASSPYPGATEAFF
>TRBJ2-3|TRBV29-1
CSVEKALITDTQYF
>TRBJ2-5|TRBV7-9
CASSLVRQETQYF
>TRBJ2-3|TRBV5-5
CASSLGGVIRTDTQYF
>TRBJ2-7|TRBV5-1
CASSLRQGGLHEQYF
>TRBJ2-2|TRBV10-2
CASGQTGELFF
>TRBJ2-7|TRBV7-2
CASSPMAQGDEQYF
>TRBJ2-7|TRBV4-1
CASSQRRAGYEQYF
>TRBJ2-7|TRBV2
CASRVERDTLYEQYF
>TRBJ2-7|TRBV21-1
CASSKGDRSYEQYF
>TRBJ2-1|TRBV19
CASSIGGVVDEQFF
>TRBJ2-1|TRBV6-5
CASSYTGTSGYNEQFF
>TRBJ2-1|TRBV11-2
CASSLEFGIAYNEQFF